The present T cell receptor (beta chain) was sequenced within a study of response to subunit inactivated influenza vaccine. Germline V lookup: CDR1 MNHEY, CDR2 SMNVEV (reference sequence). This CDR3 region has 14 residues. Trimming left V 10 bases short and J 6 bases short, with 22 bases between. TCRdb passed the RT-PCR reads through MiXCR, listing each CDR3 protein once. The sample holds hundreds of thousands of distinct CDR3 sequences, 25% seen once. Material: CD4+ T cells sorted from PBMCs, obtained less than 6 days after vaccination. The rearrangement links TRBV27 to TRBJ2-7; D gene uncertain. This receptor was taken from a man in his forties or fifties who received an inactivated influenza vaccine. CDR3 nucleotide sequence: TGTGCCACCGAGACTCGAGCGTTAGCTTGCGAGCAGTACTTC. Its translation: CATETRALACEQYF.